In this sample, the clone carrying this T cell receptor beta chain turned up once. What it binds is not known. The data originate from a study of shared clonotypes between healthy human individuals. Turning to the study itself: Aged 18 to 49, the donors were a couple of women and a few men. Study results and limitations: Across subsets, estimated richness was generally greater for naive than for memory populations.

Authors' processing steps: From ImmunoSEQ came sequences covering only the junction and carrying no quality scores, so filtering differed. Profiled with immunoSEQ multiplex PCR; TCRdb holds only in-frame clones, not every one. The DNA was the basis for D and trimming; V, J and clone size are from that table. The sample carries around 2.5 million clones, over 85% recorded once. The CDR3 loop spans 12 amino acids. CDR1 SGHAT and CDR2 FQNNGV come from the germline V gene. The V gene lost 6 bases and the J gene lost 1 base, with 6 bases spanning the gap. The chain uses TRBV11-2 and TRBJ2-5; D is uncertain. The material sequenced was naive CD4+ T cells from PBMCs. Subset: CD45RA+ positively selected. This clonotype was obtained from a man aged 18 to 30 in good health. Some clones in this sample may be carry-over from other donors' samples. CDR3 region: CASRRLQETQYF. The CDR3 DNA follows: TGTGCCAGCAGGAGACTCCAAGAGACCCAGTACTTC.